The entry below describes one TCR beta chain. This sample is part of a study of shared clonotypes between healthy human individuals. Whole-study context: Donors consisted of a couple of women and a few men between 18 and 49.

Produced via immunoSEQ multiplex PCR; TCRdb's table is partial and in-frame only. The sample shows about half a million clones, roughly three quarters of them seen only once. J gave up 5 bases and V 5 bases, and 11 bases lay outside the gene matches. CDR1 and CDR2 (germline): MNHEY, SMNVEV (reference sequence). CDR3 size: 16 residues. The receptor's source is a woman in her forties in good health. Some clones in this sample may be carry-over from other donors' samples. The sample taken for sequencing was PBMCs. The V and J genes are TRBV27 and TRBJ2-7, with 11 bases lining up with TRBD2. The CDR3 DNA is TGTGCCAGCAGTCCACAACTAGCGGGAGCGTTCCACGAGCAGTACTTC. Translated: CASSPQLAGAFHEQYF.